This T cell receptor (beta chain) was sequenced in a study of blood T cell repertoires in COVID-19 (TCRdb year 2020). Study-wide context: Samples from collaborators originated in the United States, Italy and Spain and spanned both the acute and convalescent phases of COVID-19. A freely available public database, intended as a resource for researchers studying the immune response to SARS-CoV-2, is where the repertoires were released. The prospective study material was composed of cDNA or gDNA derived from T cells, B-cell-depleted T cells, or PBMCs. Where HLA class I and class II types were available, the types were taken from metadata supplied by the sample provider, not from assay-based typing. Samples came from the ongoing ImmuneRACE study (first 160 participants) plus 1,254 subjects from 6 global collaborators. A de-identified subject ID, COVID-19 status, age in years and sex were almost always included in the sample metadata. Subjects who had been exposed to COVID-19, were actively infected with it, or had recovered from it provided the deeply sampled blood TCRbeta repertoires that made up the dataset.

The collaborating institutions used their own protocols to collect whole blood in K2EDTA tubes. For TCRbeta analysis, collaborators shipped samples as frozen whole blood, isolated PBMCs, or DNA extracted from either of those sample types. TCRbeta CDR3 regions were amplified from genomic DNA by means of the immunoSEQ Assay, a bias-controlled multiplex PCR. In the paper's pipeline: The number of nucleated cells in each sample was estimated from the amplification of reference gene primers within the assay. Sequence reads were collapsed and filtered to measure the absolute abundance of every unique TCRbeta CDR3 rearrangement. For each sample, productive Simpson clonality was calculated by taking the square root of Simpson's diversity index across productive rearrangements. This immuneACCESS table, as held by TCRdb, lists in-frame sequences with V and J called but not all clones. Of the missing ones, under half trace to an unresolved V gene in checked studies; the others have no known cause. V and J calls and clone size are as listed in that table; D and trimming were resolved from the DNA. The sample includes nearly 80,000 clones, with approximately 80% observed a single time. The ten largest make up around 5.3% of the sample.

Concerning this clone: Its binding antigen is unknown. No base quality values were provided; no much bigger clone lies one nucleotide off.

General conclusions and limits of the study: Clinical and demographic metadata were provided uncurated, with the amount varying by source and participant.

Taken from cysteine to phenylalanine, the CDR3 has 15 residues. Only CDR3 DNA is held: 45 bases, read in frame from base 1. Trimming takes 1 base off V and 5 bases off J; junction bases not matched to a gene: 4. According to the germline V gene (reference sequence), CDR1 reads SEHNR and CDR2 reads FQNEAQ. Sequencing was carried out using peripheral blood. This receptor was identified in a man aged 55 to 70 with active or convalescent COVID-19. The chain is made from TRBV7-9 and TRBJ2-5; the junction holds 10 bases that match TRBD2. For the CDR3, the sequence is CASSLGNSGGETQYF. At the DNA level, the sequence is TGTGCCAGCAGCTTAGGCAATAGCGGGGGGGAGACCCAGTACTTC.